The clone carrying this T cell receptor beta chain showed up many times. Its antigen remains unknown. This specimen belongs to a study of Graves' ophthalmopathy and Graves' hyperthyroidism. V was clipped by 6 bases and J by 8 bases; unmatched bases: 10. The CDR3 totals 14 residues. Per germline, CDR1 LNHDA and CDR2 SQIVND (reference sequence). Overall study results and limits: Forecasting of ophthalmopathy progression by the model achieved approximately 70% sensitivity and 72.22% specificity.

Investigators amplified TCR beta CDR3 regions from RNA transcripts. After a first-round RT-PCR with HTBI primers, a second-round multiplex PCR was run. TCRdb fed the multiplex PCR reads into MiXCR, producing one record per CDR3 protein. The data show under 350,000 distinct CDR3 sequences, about 17% seen once. Ophthalmopathic donors had moderate-to-severe activity, CAS ≥3 and NOSPECS ≥4, with disease that had lasted under 3 months. Exclusion applied to patients with other autoimmune diseases, uncontrolled infections, pregnancy or lactation. As diagnostic evidence, clinical symptoms, serum thyroxine, TRAb, thyroid ultrasound and orbital computed tomography were relied upon.

The gene calls are TRBV19 and TRBJ1-1, with 9 bases that match TRBD1. Material for sequencing was peripheral blood. The TCR was taken from an adult man with Graves' ophthalmopathy. CDR3 nucleotide sequence: TGTGCCAGTAGCGCCGGGACAGGGTTCGTAGAAGCTTTCTTT. Residues: CASSAGTGFVEAFF. The full variable domain, with the rest looked up from reference TRBV19 and TRBJ1-1, is DGGITQSPKYLFRKEGQNVTLSCEQNLNHDAMYWYRQDPGQGLRLIYYSQIVNDFQKGDIAEGYSVSREKKESFPLTVTSAQKNPTAFYLCASSAGTGFVEAFFGQGTRLTVV.